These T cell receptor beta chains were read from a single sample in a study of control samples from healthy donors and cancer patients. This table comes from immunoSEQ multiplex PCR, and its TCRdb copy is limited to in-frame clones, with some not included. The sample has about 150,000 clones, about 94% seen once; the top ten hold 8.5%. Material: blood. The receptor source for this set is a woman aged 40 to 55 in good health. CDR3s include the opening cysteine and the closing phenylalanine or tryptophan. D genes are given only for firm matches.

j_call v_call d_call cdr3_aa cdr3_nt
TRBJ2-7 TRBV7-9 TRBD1 CASSLGTGGSYEQYF TGTGCCAGCAGCCTCGGGACAGGTGGTTCCTACGAGCAGTACTTC
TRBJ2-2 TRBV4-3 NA CASSQEPDGGELFF TGCGCCAGCAGCCAGGAGCCCGATGGCGGGGAGCTGTTTTTT
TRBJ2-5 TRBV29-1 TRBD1 CSFDRGSVETQYF TGCAGCTTCGACAGGGGTTCGGTAGAGACCCAGTACTTC
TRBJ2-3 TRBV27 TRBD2 CASAPRSGGGTDTQYF TGTGCCAGCGCCCCTAGGAGTGGCGGGGGTACAGATACGCAGTATTTT
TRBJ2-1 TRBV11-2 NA CASSLVSSAIGRHEQFF TGTGCCAGCAGCTTAGTTTCTAGCGCTATTGGACGACATGAGCAGTTCTTC
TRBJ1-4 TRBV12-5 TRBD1 CASGLAGGREKLFF TGTGCTAGTGGTTTGGCAGGGGGTCGGGAAAAACTGTTTTTT
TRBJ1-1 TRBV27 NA CACSSYSMNTEAFF TGTGCCTGTAGTAGCTACTCGATGAACACTGAAGCTTTCTTT
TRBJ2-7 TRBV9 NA CASSPYRVRSSEQYF TGTGCCAGCAGCCCCTACAGGGTCCGATCTTCCGAGCAGTACTTC
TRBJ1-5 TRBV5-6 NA CASSLGGYQPQHF TGTGCCAGCAGCTTGGGGGGTTATCAGCCCCAGCATTTT
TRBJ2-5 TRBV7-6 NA CASSLGSSGAQYF TGTGCCAGCAGCTTAGGGTCGAGTGGGGCCCAGTACTTC
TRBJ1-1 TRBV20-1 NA CSARTGLEAFF TGCAGTGCGCGAACAGGTCTTGAAGCTTTCTTT
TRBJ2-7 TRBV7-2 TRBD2 CASRNALGGYYEQYF TGTGCCAGCAGAAACGCATTGGGGGGGTACTACGAGCAGTACTTC
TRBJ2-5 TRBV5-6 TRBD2 CASSIFGTSGQETQYF TGTGCCAGCAGCATCTTTGGGACTAGCGGGCAAGAGACCCAGTACTTC
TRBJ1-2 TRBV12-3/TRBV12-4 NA CASSLAGFSGYTF TGTGCCAGCAGTTTGGCGGGGTTTTCTGGCTACACCTTC
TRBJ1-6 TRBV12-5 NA CASGLEGGNSPLHF TGTGCTAGTGGTTTGGAAGGGGGTAATTCACCCCTCCACTTT
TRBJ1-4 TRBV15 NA CATSRGPNEKLFF TGTGCCACCAGCAGAGGCCCGAATGAAAAACTGTTTTTT
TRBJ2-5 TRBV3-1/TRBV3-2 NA CASSQSIDQETQYF TGTGCCAGCAGCCAAAGCATCGACCAAGAGACCCAGTACTTC
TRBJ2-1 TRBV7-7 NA CASSFSPPPSEQFF TGTGCCAGCAGCTTTAGTCCCCCACCCAGTGAGCAGTTCTTC
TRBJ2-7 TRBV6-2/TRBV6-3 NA CASSFGGEQYF TGTGCCAGCAGTTTCGGGGGTGAGCAGTACTTC
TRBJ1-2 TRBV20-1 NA CSPTQNYGYTF TGCAGTCCGACACAAAACTATGGCTACACCTTC
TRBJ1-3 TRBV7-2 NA CASSSVGGTGNTIYF TGTGCCAGCAGCTCCGTCGGGGGAACTGGAAACACCATATATTTT
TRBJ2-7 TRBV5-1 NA CASSSDTSYEQYF TGCGCCAGCAGCTCGGACACCTCCTACGAGCAGTACTTC